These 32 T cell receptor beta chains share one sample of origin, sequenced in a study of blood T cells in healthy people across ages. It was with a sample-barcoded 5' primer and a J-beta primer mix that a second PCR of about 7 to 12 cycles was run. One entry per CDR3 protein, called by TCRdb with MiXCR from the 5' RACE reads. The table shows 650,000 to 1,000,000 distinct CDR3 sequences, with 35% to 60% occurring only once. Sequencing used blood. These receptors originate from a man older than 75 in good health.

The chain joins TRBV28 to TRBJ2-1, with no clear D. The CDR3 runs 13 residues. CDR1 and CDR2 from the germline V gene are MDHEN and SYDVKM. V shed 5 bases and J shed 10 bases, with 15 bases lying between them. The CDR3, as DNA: TGTGCCAGCAGTCCCCACTCGGACCAAGAGCAGTTCTTC. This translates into CASSPHSDQEQFF.

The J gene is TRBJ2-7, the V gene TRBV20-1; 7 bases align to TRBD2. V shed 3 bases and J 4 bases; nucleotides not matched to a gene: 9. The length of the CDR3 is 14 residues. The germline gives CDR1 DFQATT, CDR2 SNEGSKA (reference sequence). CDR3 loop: CSASGQRDPYEQYF. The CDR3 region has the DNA TGCAGTGCTAGTGGGCAGCGGGACCCTTACGAGCAGTACTTC.

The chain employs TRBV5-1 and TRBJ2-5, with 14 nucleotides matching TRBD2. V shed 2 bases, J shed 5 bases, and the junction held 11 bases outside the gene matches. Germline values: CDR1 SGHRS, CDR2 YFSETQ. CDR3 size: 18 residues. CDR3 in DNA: TGCGCCAGCAGCTTTTCCGGGACTAGCGGGAGTCTGCGGGAGACCCAGTACTTC. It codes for CASSFSGTSGSLRETQYF.

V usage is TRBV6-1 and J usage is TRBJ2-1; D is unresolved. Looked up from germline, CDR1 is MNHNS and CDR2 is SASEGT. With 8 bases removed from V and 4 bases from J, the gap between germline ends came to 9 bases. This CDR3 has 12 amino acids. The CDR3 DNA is TGTGCCAGCTACTCTCTTTACAATGAGCAGTTCTTC. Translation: CASYSLYNEQFF.

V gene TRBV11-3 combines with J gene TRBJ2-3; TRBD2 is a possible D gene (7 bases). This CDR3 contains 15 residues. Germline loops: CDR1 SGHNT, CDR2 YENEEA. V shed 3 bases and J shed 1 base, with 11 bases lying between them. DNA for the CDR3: TGTGCCAGCAGCTTGGGGGGGCACGGCACAGATACGCAGTATTTT. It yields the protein CASSLGGHGTDTQYF.

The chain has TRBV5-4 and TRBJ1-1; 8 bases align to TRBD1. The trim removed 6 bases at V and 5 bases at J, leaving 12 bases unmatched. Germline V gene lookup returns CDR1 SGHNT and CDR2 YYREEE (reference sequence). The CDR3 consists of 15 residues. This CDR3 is CASTWDPGQVTEAFF. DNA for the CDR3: TGTGCCAGCACCTGGGACCCGGGACAGGTGACTGAAGCTTTCTTT.

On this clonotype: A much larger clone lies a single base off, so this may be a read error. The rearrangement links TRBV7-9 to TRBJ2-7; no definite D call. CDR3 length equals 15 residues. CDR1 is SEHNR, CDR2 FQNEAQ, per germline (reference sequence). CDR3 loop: CANSAGRFTSYEQYF. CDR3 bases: TGTGCCAACAGCGCCGGACGTTTTACCTCCTACGAGCAGTACTTC.

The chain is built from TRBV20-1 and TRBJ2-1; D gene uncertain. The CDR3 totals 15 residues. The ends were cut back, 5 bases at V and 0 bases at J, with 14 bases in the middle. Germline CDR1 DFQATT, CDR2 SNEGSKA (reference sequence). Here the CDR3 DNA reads TGCAGTGCTCATCGGCGTCACCGCTCCTACAATGAGCAGTTCTTC. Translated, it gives CSAHRRHRSYNEQFF.

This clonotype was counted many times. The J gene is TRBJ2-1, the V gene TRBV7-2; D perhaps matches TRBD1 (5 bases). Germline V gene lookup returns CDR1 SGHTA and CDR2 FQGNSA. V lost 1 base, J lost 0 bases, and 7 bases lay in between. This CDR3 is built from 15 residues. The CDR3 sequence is CASSLGTGSYNEQFF. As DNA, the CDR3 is TGTGCCAGCAGCTTAGGAACAGGCTCCTACAATGAGCAGTTCTTC. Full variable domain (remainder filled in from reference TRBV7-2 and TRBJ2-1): GAGVSQSPSNKVTEKGKDVELRCDPISGHTALYWYRQSLGQGLEFLIYFQGNSAPDKSGLPSDRFSAERTGGSVSTLTIQRTQQEDSAVYLCASSLGTGSYNEQFFGPGTRLTVL.

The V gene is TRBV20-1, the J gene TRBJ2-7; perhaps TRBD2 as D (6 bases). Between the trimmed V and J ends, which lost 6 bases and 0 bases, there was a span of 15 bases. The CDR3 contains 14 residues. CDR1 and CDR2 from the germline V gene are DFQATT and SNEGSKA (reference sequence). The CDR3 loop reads CSAGGGRFSYEQYF. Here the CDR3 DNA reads TGCAGTGCGGGGGGAGGACGGTTCTCCTACGAGCAGTACTTC.

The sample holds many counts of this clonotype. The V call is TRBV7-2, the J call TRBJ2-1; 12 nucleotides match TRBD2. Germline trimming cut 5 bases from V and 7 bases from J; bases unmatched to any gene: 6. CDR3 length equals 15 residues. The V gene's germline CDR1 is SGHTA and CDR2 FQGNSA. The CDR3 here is CASSPETSGRNEQFF. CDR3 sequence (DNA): TGTGCCAGCAGCCCAGAGACTAGCGGGAGAAATGAGCAGTTCTTC. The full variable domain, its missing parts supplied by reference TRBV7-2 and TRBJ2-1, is GAGVSQSPSNKVTEKGKDVELRCDPISGHTALYWYRQSLGQGLEFLIYFQGNSAPDKSGLPSDRFSAERTGGSVSTLTIQRTQQEDSAVYLCASSPETSGRNEQFFGPGTRLTVL.

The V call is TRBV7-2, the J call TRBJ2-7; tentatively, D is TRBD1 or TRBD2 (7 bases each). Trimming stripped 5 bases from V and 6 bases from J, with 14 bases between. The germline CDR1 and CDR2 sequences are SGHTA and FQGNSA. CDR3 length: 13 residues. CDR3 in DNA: TGTGCCAGCAGCCCAGGGGGGGACCGCGAGCAGTACTTC. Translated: CASSPGGDREQYF.

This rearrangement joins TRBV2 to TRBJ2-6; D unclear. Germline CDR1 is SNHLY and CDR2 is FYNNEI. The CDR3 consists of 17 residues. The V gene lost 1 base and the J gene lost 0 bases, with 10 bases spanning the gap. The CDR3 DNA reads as TGTGCCAGCAGTGAAGAGCAGGCAATCTCTGGGGCCAACGTCCTGACTTTC. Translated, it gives CASSEEQAISGANVLTF.

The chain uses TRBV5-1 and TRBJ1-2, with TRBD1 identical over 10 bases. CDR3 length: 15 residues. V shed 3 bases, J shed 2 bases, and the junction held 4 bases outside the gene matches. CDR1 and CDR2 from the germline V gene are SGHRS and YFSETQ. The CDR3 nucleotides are TGCGCCAGCAGCTCGGGACAGGGGACGAACTATGGCTACACCTTC. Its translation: CASSSGQGTNYGYTF.

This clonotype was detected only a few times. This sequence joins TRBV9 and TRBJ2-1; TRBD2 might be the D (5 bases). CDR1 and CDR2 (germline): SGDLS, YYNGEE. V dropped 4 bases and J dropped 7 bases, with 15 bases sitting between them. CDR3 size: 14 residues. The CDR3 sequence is CASSSRTVSNEQFF. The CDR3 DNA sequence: TGTGCCAGCAGCTCCCGGACTGTTTCTAATGAGCAGTTCTTC. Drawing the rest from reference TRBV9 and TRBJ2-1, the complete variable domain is DSGVTQTPKHLITATGQRVTLRCSPRSGDLSVYWYQQSLDQGLQFLIQYYNGEERAKGNILERFSAQQFPDLHSELNLSSLELGDSALYFCASSSRTVSNEQFFGPGTRLTVL.

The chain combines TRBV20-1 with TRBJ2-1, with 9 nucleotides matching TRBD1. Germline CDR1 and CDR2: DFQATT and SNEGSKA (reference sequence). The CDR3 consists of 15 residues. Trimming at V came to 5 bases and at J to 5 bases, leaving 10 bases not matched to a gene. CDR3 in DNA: TGCAGTGCTGGGAGCGGGACAGGGACTGACAATGAGCAGTTCTTC. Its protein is CSAGSGTGTDNEQFF.

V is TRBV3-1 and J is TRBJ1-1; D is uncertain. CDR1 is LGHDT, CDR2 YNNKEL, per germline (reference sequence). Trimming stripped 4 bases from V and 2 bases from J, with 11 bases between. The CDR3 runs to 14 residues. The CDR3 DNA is TGTGCCAGCAGCCTCGGGATTCTTAACACTGAAGCTTTCTTT. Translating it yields CASSLGILNTEAFF.

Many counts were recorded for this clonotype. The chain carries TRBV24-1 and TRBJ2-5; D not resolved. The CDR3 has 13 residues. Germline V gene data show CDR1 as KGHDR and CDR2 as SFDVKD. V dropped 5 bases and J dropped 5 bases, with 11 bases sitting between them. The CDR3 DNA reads TGTGCCACCAGTGGTAGGTCGCTGGAGACCCAGTACTTC. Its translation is CATSGRSLETQYF.

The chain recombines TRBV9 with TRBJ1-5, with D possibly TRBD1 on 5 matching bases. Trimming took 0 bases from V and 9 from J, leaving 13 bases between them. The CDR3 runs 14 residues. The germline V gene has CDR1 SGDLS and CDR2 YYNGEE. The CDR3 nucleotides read TGTGCCAGCAGCGTAGGGGACCTACCGTCGCCCCAGCATTTT. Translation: CASSVGDLPSPQHF.

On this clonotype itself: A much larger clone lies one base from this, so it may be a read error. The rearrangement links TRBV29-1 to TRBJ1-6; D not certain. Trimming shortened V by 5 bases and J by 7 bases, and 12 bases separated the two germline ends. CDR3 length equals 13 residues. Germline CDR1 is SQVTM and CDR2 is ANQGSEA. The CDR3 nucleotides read TGCAGCGTTCAGCCAGCGGACAATTCACCCCTCCACTTT. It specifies CSVQPADNSPLHF.

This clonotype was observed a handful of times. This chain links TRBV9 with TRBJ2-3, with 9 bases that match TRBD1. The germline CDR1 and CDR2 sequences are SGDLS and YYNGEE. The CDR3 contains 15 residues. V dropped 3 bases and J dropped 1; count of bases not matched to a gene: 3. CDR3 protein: CASSARQGGTDTQYF. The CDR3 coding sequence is TGTGCCAGCAGCGCCCGACAGGGGGGCACAGATACGCAGTATTTT.

The CDR3: CASSPISGRYYYEQYF. The CDR3 DNA reads TGTGCCAGCAGTCCGATCAGCGGACGCTATTACTACGAGCAGTACTTC. The rearrangement joins TRBV6-2 or TRBV6-3 to TRBJ2-5; a possible D gene is TRBD2 (5 bases). Matching the DNA end better, TRBJ2-7 makes the J call doubtful. The CDR3 has 16 amino acids. CDR1 MNHEY and CDR2 SVGEGT come from the germline V gene.

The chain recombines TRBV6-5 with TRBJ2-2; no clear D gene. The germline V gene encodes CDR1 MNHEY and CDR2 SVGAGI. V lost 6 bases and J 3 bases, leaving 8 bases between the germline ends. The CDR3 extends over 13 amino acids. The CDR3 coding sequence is TGTGCCAGCAGCCGACAAGACACCGGGGAGCTGTTTTTT. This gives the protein CASSRQDTGELFF.

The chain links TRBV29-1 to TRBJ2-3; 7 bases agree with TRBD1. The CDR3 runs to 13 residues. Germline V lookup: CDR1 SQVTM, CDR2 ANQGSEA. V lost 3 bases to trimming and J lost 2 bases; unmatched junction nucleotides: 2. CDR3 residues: CSVEGTDTDTQYF. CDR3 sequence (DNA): TGCAGCGTTGAGGGGACAGACACAGATACGCAGTATTTT.

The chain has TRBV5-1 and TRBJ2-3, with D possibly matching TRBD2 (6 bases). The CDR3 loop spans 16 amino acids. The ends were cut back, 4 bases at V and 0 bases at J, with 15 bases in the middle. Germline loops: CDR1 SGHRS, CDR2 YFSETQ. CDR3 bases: TGCGCCAGCAGCCCGTTCGGGAGACCTAGCACAGATACGCAGTATTTT. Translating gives CASSPFGRPSTDTQYF. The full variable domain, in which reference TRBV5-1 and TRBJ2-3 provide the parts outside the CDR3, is KAGVTQTPRYLIKTRGQQVTLSCSPISGHRSVSWYQQTPGQGLQFLFEYFSETQRNKGNFPGRFSGRQFSNSRSEMNVSTLELGDSALYLCASSPFGRPSTDTQYFGPGTRLTVL.

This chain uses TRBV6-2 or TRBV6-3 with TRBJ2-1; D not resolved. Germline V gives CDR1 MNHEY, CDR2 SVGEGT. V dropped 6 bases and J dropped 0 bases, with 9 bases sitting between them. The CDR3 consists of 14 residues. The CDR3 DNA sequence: TGTGCCAGCAGCGACGGCAACTCCTACAATGAGCAGTTCTTC. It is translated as CASSDGNSYNEQFF.

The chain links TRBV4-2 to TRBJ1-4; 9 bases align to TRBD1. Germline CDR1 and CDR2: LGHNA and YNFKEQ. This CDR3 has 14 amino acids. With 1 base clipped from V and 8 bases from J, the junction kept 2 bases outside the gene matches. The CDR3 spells CASSQGQGGEKLFF. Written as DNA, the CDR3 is TGTGCCAGCAGCCAAGGACAGGGGGGAGAAAAACTGTTTTTT.

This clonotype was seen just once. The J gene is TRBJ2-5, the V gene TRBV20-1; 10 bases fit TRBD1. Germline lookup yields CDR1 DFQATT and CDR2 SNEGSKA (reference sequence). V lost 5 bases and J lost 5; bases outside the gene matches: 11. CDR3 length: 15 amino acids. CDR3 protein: CSADDPTGGEETQYF. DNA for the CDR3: TGCAGTGCTGACGACCCGACAGGGGGCGAGGAGACCCAGTACTTC.

As DNA, the CDR3 is TGTGCCAGCAGCCAGTGGACGGCTTTAAACACCGGGGAGCTGTTTTTT. It yields the protein CASSQWTALNTGELFF. The V call is TRBV3-1, the J call TRBJ2-2; D is undetermined. Deletions cut 3 bases from V and 2 bases from J, with 13 bases between. Per the germline V gene, CDR1 is LGHDT and CDR2 is YNNKEL (reference sequence). There are 16 residues in the CDR3.

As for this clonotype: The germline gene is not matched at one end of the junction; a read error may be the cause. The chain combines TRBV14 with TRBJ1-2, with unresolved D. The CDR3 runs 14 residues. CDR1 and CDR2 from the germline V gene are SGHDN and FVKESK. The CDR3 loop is CASSQRGRVYGHTF. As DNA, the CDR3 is TGTGCCAGCAGCCAACGGGGAAGGGTCTATGGCCACACCTTC.

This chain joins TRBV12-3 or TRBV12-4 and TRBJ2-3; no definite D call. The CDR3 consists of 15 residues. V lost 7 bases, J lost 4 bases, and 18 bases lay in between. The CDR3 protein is CASTSWKGMSDTQYF. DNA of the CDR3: TGTGCCAGCACTTCCTGGAAGGGTATGTCAGATACGCAGTATTTT.

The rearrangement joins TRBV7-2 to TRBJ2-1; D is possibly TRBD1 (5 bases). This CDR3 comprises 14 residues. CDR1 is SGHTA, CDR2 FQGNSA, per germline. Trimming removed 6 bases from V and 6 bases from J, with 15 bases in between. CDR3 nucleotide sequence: TGTGCCAGCAGATCAGGGCATGTTGGCAATGAGCAGTTCTTC. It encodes CASRSGHVGNEQFF.